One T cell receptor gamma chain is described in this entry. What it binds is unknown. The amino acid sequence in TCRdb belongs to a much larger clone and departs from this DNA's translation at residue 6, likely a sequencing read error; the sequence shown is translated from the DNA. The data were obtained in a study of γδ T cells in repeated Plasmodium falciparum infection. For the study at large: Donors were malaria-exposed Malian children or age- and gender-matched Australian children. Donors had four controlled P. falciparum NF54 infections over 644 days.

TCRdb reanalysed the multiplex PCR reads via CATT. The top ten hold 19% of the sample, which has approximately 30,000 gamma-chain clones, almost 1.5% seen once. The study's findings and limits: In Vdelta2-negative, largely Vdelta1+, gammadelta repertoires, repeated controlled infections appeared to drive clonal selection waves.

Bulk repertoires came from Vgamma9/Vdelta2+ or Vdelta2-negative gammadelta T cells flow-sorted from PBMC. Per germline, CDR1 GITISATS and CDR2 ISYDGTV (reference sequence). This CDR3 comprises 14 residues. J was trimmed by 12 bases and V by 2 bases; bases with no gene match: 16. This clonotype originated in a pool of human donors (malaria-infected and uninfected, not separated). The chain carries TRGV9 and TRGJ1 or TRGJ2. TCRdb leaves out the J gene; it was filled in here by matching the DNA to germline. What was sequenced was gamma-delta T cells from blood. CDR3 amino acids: CALWEAPCPLGKLF. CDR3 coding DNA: TGTGCCTTGTGGGAGGCTCCCTGTCCCTTGGGGAAACTCTTT.